This entry features one T cell receptor (beta chain) sequence. The target of this receptor is not known. No much larger clone exists at a distance of one base, and base qualities are not known. V and J are truncated by 1 base and 4 bases respectively, leaving an intervening sequence of 18 bases. Spanning cysteine to phenylalanine, the CDR3 consists of 16 amino acids. Only the CDR3 DNA is retained, 48 bases long and in frame from the first base. The germline V gene supplies CDR1 SGHRS and CDR2 YFSETQ. This sample stems from a study of T cell changes during pregnancy in multiple sclerosis (dated by TCRdb to 2018 to 2020). In terms of the full investigation: Changes in the T cell repertoire over the course of pregnancy were examined in this study in women with multiple sclerosis.

To prepare the library, the immunoSEQ multiplex PCR assay was applied. TCRdb mirrors the immuneACCESS table, restricted to in-frame sequences. Some clones are absent from its copies; in checked studies, under half trace to an unresolved V gene, and the reason for the others is unknown. The sample profile shows approximately 83,000 clones; 94% of them were found once. The ten top clones hold around 2.3% of the sample. Recombination joined TRBV5-1 with TRBJ2-7; the D gene is perhaps TRBD1, on 5 matching bases. Source: peripheral blood, taken in the third trimester of pregnancy. The receptor was isolated from a female donor with multiple sclerosis, enrolled in a pregnancy study. CDR3 protein: CASSLIPSGNGYEQYF. The DNA reads as follows: TGCGCCAGCAGCTTGATCCCATCAGGGAACGGGTACGAGCAGTACTTC.